This T cell receptor beta chain derives from a study of monozygotic twins with inflammatory bowel disease (dated by TCRdb to between 2018 and 2020). With regard to the full study: A total of about 28 monozygotic twin pairs were included in the full study, comprising nine German pairs (four IBD-concordant, five IBD-discordant) and 19 IBD-discordant Danish pairs. Each individual had, on average, about 151 000 unique TCRalpha sequences and 181 000 unique TCRbeta sequences available for analysis. Disease-associated traits were sought mainly through comparisons between IBD patients and their genetically identical healthy co-twins within discordant pairs. What the work shows at the level of the full study, not this receptor alone: No single strong signal or clonotype linked to IBD turned up in the results, so the idea that one exists was not supported. No difference in repertoire similarity was observed between concordant and discordant twins, possibly owing to limited statistical power. A decrease in TCRbeta repertoire diversity, as measured by inverse Simpson index, was observed in IBD patients compared with their healthy co-twins. Differing immunosuppressive treatments among patients may have added background noise and inter-individual variability to the repertoires. Compared with healthy twins, IBD patients had fewer clonotypes in common with other individuals, a difference most pronounced in patients showing signs of disease activity. The analysis was unable to tell different T cell subtypes apart.

Reading from cysteine to phenylalanine, the CDR3 counts 13 amino acids. The entry carries no DNA sequence. The germline V gene encodes CDR1 KGHDR and CDR2 SFDVKD. Library method: 5' RACE. The input for every TCR library was approximately 3,500 ng of total RNA. cDNA was synthesized with SMARTScribe reverse transcriptase in eight separate reactions per sample. During cDNA synthesis, template switching was used to introduce unique molecular identifiers that contained a 6-nucleotide sample barcode. Two nested PCRs of roughly 16 and 10 cycles amplified the TCRalpha and TCRbeta cDNA, and bead purification followed each PCR. Before amplification, the cDNA was treated with uracil DNA-glycosylase and purified using the QIAquick PCR purification kit. The second PCR was the step at which Illumina TruSeq-compatible adapters and sample-specific barcodes were added. TapeStation and Qubit were used to check library quality and concentration, and 5 to 5.5 ng of each library was pooled. Sequencing of pooled libraries was carried out on an Illumina HiSeq2500 single-index Rapid Run using 2 x 100 bp reads and custom sequencing primers. The study's own analysis went as follows. PCR and sequencing errors were corrected by UMI-based consensus assembly using MiGEC version 1.2.6. MiXCR version 2.1.1 was used to carry out V(D)J alignment, clonotype assembly and CDR3 extraction. Gene usage, clonotype sharing and MAIT/NKT TCR abundance were normalised by analysing the top 1000, 10 000 and 20 000 clonotypes per sample. Diversity was computed as the inverse Simpson index with the vegan R package after downsampling to 27 000 UMIs. Paired Mann-Whitney U tests on discordant twin pairs were used, with Benjamini-Hochberg multiple-testing correction. TCRdb reprocessed the sequencing reads and holds a single record per CDR3 protein sequence, with no DNA. TCRdb's processing, not the authors', yielded these V and J calls. The sample's own table lists 140,000 to 150,000 distinct CDR3 sequences. The ten largest clones take up 0.95% to 1.5% of the sample.

From each donor, an approximately 2.6 ml peripheral blood sample was collected into PAXgene tubes and kept at -80 degrees C. Without any T cell sorting, total RNA was extracted from whole blood using the PAXgene blood miRNA kit on an automated QIAcube. Peripheral blood from monozygotic twin pairs, either concordant or discordant for inflammatory bowel disease, underwent deep TCRalpha and TCRbeta repertoire profiling that used unique molecular barcoding. Smoking habits were recorded for all twin pairs, and individuals were classified as current, former or never smokers. Concerning this clonotype itself: Its antigen has not been determined.

This sequence was found in a human donor with ulcerative colitis or Crohn's disease, or a healthy co-twin of an affected twin (not recorded which). The sequence joins TRBV24-1 to TRBJ1-1; TCRdb selects TRBD1, and the lack of DNA leaves this call unchecked. Input material: blood. The CDR3 loop reads CATSDYRTDGAFF.